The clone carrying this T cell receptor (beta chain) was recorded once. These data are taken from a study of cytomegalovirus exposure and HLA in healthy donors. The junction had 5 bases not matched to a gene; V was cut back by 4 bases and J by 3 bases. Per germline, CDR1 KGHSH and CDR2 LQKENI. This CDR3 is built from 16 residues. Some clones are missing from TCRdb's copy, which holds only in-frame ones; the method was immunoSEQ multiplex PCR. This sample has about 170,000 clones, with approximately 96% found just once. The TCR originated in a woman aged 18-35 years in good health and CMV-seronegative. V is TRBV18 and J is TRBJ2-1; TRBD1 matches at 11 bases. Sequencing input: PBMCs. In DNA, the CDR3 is TGTGCCAGCTCACGGGCCGGGACAGGGGGCTACAATGAGCAGTTCTTC. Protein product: CASSRAGTGGYNEQFF.